Detailed here is one T cell receptor (beta chain). Its antigen remains unknown. The sample is drawn from a study of neoadjuvant anti-PD-1 for oral cavity cancer. Overall study: Patients without progression received a fourth nivolumab dose around day 43, then surgical resection on days 50-56.

The time point was: after neoadjuvant nivolumab, at surgical resection. Patients had newly diagnosed, untreated stage II-IVA oral cavity squamous cell carcinoma. Here immunoSEQ multiplex PCR was the method, and the copy in TCRdb shows in-frame clones only, minus some. The sample includes more than 30,000 clones, about 36% of them seen just once. Germline loops: CDR1 MDHEN, CDR2 SYDVKM. With 6 bases clipped from V and 8 bases from J, the junction kept 18 bases outside the gene matches. The length of the CDR3 is 17 residues. Study findings and constraints: TCR analyses covered only a few patients per response group. Expansion of preexisting intratumoral clones was suggested to aid response.

The source is a person between 35 and 79 years old with oral cavity squamous cell carcinoma. The V gene is TRBV28, the J gene TRBJ2-1; TRBD2 matches 8 bases. Source: tumor tissue, taken after nivolumab (anti-PD-1) treatment. In nucleotides, the CDR3 is TGTGCCAGCAGCCTAGGTCAAAGCGGGAGTTTTAAGGATGAGCAGTTCTTC. Translated: CASSLGQSGSFKDEQFF.